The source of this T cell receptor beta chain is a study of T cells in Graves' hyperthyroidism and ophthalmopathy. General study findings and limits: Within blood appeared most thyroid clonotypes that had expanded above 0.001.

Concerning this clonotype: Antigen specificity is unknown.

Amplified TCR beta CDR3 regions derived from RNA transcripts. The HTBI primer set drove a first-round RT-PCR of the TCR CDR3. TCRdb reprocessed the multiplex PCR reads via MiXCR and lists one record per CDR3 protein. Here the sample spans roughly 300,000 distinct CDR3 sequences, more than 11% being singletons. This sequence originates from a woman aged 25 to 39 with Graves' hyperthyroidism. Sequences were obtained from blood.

CDR3 nucleotides: TGCGCCAGCAGAGTGGGAACTCAAGAGACCCAGTACTTC. It encodes CASRVGTQETQYF. The rearrangement joins TRBV5-1 to TRBJ2-5; D remains ambiguous. The CDR3 consists of 13 residues. CDR1 SGHRS and CDR2 YFSETQ come from the germline V gene. V was pared by 5 bases and J by 2 bases, with 10 bases between.